The text below deals with one TCR beta chain. The antigen it binds to is not known. No much larger clone is present one base from it, and per-base qualities are unavailable. The data were taken from a study of CD8+ T cells in alopecia areata (dated by TCRdb to 2016 to 2019). With regard to the full study: The treated patients took part in an open-label pilot trial in which moderate-to-severe alopecia areata was treated with oral tofacitinib at 5 to 10 mg twice daily. RNA was obtained with the PAXgene miRNA kit for fixed scalp, the miRNeasy kit for PBMCs, and the RNeasy kit for mouse skin. Human TCRbeta sequencing covered scalp tissue and sorted CD4+ and CD8+ peripheral blood T cells from patchy and totalis/universalis alopecia areata patients and healthy controls. Disease severity in treated patients was measured with the SALT score, which quantifies the percentage of affected scalp surface area. Tofacitinib was given for 6 to 18 months, followed by 6 months of follow-up off drug to assess delayed response and recurrence. Scalp clonality was compared among normal scalp (n=4), patchy alopecia areata scalp (n=8), and alopecia totalis/universalis scalp (n=8). To study T cell clonal expansion in alopecia areata, the researchers applied high-throughput TCRbeta sequencing to both the C3H/HeJ mouse model and human patients. Amplification of TCRbeta CDR3 regions was done by immunoSEQ multiplex PCR using 35 Vbeta forward primers and 13 Jbeta reverse primers. Patients on tofacitinib were biopsied at baseline and after 4 and 24 weeks of treatment, and several of the patients also had a later scalp biopsy.

General findings and caveats noted by the study authors: During tofacitinib treatment, many expanded lesional clones remained in scalp and blood, and this persistence may partly explain relapse after treatment is stopped. Scalp TCR repertoire analysis is complicated because resident alphabeta T cells in normal human skin are also sequenced, whereas mouse skin is dominated by gammadelta T cells. TCR sequences shared between patients were less clear than in mice, possibly partly because of HLA diversity in the patient population. Because the treated cohort was small and had just a single nonresponder, larger studies are needed to establish links between baseline CD8+ expansion and response. Lesional scalp, especially in alopecia totalis/universalis, showed higher clonality and more expanded CD8+ clones than normal scalp, suggesting antigenic drive. Tofacitinib significantly lowered scalp clonality and the number of expanded CD8+ clones among the top 100 scalp clones.

V lost 2 bases and J lost 7 bases, and the count of bases not matched to a germline gene is 5. From its cysteine to its phenylalanine, the CDR3 spans 14 amino acids. The entry retains the CDR3 DNA only, 42 bases that are in frame from base 1. CDR1 and CDR2 are drawn from the germline V gene: KGHSH, LQKENI. Sample time point, as interpreted from the label and publication: about 4 weeks on oral tofacitinib. This specimen's treatment or condition label, per the study, means: oral pan-JAK inhibitor, 5-10 mg twice daily. Lesional scalp punch biopsies and peripheral blood were collected from alopecia areata patients. PBMCs were isolated by density centrifugation and stained for CD3, CD4 and CD8, and CD4+ and CD8+ T cells were sorted on a FACSAria. Library preparation employed the immunoSEQ multiplex PCR assay. For TCR sequencing, RNA was extracted from every sample and reverse transcribed into cDNA to serve as template. SuperScript III was used for first-strand cDNA synthesis, primed with a 2:1 mix of oligo-dT and random hexamers. A synthetic immune receptor repertoire was used to measure amplification bias, and any remaining bias was corrected computationally. For the original study's pipeline: Raw reads were preprocessed to remove errors, and CDR3 was defined by IMGT conventions from the conserved cysteine to phenylalanine. To get clonality, Shannon entropy was normalized by log2 of the number of productive unique TCRs and the result was subtracted from 1. Whether each scalp clone was CD4 or CD8 was inferred by checking scalp TCRbeta sequences against the CD4 and CD8 repertoires from sorted blood. Sourced from immuneACCESS, this table was stored by TCRdb with only in-frame sequences that have V and J called. A share of the clones is absent; for the studies checked, an unresolved V gene accounts for under half, and the remainder has no known explanation. The DNA gave D and trimming, while V, J and clone size come from that table. The sample yields more than 200,000 clones; 50% to 75% were counted once. The ten biggest clones cover around 3.9% of the sample.

The origin of this receptor is a human donor with alopecia areata. The starting material was CD4+ T cells sorted from blood, obtained at week 4, from a patient treated with tofacitinib. The V and J segments used are TRBV18 and TRBJ1-5; 7 nucleotides in the junction match TRBD1. The CDR3 is CASSPDRVGQPQHF. The nucleotide sequence is given as TGTGCCAGCTCACCAGACAGGGTGGGACAGCCCCAGCATTTT. With the rest looked up from the reference TRBV18 and TRBJ1-5 genes rather than sequenced, the full variable domain is NAGVMQNPRHLVRRRGQEARLRCSPMKGHSHVYWYRQLPEEGLKFMVYLQKENIIDESGMPKERFSAEFPKEGPSILRIQQVVRGDSAAYFCASSPDRVGQPQHFGDGTRLSIL.